A selection of T cell receptor beta chains follows, all from one sample in a study of read filtering for tumor transcriptome and immune sequencing. TCRdb re-called the reads with MiXCR, one entry per CDR3 protein. The table records roughly 59,000 distinct CDR3 sequences, approximately 19% of them present only once. Sequenced sample: a population of CD138-negative cells sorted from bone marrow. The receptors come from a donor at least 40 years old with multiple myeloma. CDR3s include the opening cysteine and the closing phenylalanine or tryptophan. Each record gives: J gene, clone size, V gene, D gene, CDR3 DNA, CDR3 protein. The D gene is left open where the match is weak. Size values are once, few and many counts, or a class for expanded clones, and some rows have none.

TRBJ2-7,many,TRBV4-1,.,TGCGCCAGCAGCCAAGATTATAAGGGGACTTTCTCCGACTCCTACGAGCAGTACTTC,CASSQDYKGTFSDSYEQYF
TRBJ2-5,many,TRBV28,.,TGTGCCAGCAGTCCGGGCGGAGCACAAGAGACCCAGTACTTC,CASSPGGAQETQYF
TRBJ1-2,many,TRBV30,.,TGCGCCTGGAGTGTACTATCATACAGGGACGGCTACACCTTC,CAWSVLSYRDGYTF
TRBJ2-2,many,TRBV6-6,TRBD1,TGTGCCAGCAGCGTTGCGCGTGGGACAGGGAAGAACACCGGGGAGCTGTTTTTT,CASSVARGTGKNTGELFF
TRBJ2-7,many,TRBV5-1,.,TGCGCCAGCAGCTTGTTTGCGGATAGCTACGAGCAGTACTTC,CASSLFADSYEQYF
TRBJ2-1,medium-sized,TRBV11-2,TRBD2,TGTGCCAGCAGCATGACTAGCGGGGGGCTGCAGTTCTTC,CASSMTSGGLQFF
TRBJ2-5,.,TRBV20-1,.,TGCAGTGCTATCAGGACACAAGAGACCCAGTACTTC,CSAIRTQETQYF
TRBJ2-1,many,TRBV7-3,TRBD1,TGTGCCAGCAGCCCCGGACAGGGACGGGGCAATGAGCAGTTCTTC,CASSPGQGRGNEQFF
TRBJ2-1,many,TRBV7-2,TRBD2,TGTGCCAGCAGCTTAGCGTCTGCGGGGGTTGGGTATGAGCAGTTCTTC,CASSLASAGVGYEQFF
TRBJ2-1,few,TRBV20-1,TRBD2,TGCAGTGCTCCCTTTGGGGGAGGGCCCTACAATGAGCAGTTCTTC,CSAPFGGGPYNEQFF
TRBJ1-1,.,TRBV19,.,TGTGCCAGTAGTATTAGTGCGAACACTGAAGCTTTCTTT,CASSISANTEAFF
TRBJ2-1,.,TRBV30,.,TGTGCCTGGAGCCAGGGGCTATACAATGATCAGTTCTTC,CAWSQGLYNDQFF
TRBJ2-3,many,TRBV20-1,.,TGCAGTGCTACATTACCGGGACTTCGTAGCACAGATACGCAGTATTTT,CSATLPGLRSTDTQYF
TRBJ2-3,many,TRBV10-3,.,TGTGCCATCAGTGAGTCAAGTGATACGCAGTATTTT,CAISESSDTQYF
TRBJ2-1,medium-sized,TRBV29-1,.,TGCAGCGTTAAGGCAATTGGTGAGCAGTTCTTC,CSVKAIGEQFF
TRBJ2-1,many,TRBV27,.,TGTGCCAGCAGTTTGGGGGCCCCCTCCTACAATGAGCAGTTCTTC,CASSLGAPSYNEQFF
TRBJ2-1,many,TRBV5-4,.,TGTGCCAGCAGCTTGCTTTCAGGTGGCTACAATGAGCAGTTCTTC,CASSLLSGGYNEQFF
TRBJ2-3,many,TRBV5-1,TRBD2,TGCGCCAGCAGCTGGGGACTAGTTGATACGCAGTATTTT,CASSWGLVDTQYF
TRBJ1-5,many,TRBV20-1,.,TGCAGTGCTAGTATTGCCCGGGGAAGCGGCAATCAGCCCCAGCATTTT,CSASIARGSGNQPQHF